This T cell receptor beta chain was captured in a study of blood T cells in healthy people across ages. The authors ran a second PCR of about 6 to 11 cycles using a sample-barcoded 5' primer and a J-beta primer mix. TCRdb passed the 5' RACE reads through MiXCR, listing each CDR3 protein once. The data show hundreds of thousands of distinct CDR3 sequences, roughly 44% seen once. This clonotype was found once. The V gene lost 6 bases and the J gene lost 6 bases, with 9 bases spanning the gap. The V gene's germline CDR1 is SNHLY and CDR2 FYNNEI. This CDR3 is 13 amino acids long. Input material: blood. The sequence was collected from a man aged 55 to 70 in good health. The chain carries TRBV2 and TRBJ2-6, with D uncertain. The CDR3 coding sequence is TGTGCCAGCAGGAAATGGGAGGCCAACGTCCTGACTTTC. Translating it yields CASRKWEANVLTF.